What follows describes a single TCR beta chain. This clonotype was picked up many times. Its antigen has not been determined. No much larger clone is present one base from it, and per-base qualities are unavailable. Ophthalmopathy patients had moderately to severely active disease, Clinical Activity Score of at least 3, NOSPECS grade of at least 4, and duration under 3 months. The study excluded patients with uncontrolled infections, other autoimmune diseases, pregnancy or lactation. Clinical symptoms, serum thyroxine and TRAb, thyroid ultrasound, and orbital computed tomography formed the basis for the diagnoses. Ficoll-Paque density gradient centrifugation was used to isolate PBMCs from about 9 ml of fresh peripheral blood. Total RNA was extracted using Trizol reagent, and RNA quality was assessed on an Agilent 2100 Bioanalyzer. Between the V and J ends, shortened by 1 base and 7 bases respectively, the junction contains 8 bases. Taken from cysteine to phenylalanine, the CDR3 has 13 residues. Only CDR3 DNA is held: 39 bases, read in frame from base 1. CDR1 and CDR2, per the germline V gene (reference sequence), are SEHNR and FQNEAQ.

The data derive from a study of T cells in Graves' hyperthyroidism and ophthalmopathy (dated by TCRdb to between 2018 and 2020). As for the study more broadly: Peripheral blood samples were taken at the time of initial diagnosis, prior to any treatment. An independent validation cohort of 18 to 20 hyperthyroidism patients and more than 15 patients who later progressed to ophthalmopathy tested prospective prediction of ophthalmopathy. The paper reports TCR Vbeta CDR3 sequencing of approximately 140 peripheral blood samples: 40 or so ophthalmopathy, around 80 hyperthyroidism and approximately 17 progressor patients. In addition, the study compared T-cell repertoires in thyroid tissue and in blood from about 6 Graves' hyperthyroidism patients. The 100 discovery patients were divided at random into training and test sets in a 7:3 ratio. Following sampling, methimazole starting at 30 mg daily was given to hyperthyroidism patients, and high-dose intravenous methylprednisolone was given to ophthalmopathy patients. TCR V-J signatures able to tell the groups apart were searched for in a discovery cohort of 100 patients, of whom more than 40 had Graves' ophthalmopathy and 57 had stable Graves' hyperthyroidism.

The TCR beta CDR3 regions were amplified from the RNA transcripts. A first-round RT-PCR of the TCR CDR3 used the HTBI primer set with the Qiagen OneStep RT-PCR kit. A second multiplex PCR round built the libraries, followed by size selection and purification. The libraries were sequenced on an Illumina HiSeq2000 using paired-end 100 bp reads. Under the source paper's analysis protocol: SOAPnuke was used to process the raw data, throwing out any read that contained adapters or uncalled bases, had a mean Phred below 15, or lacked an exact constant-primer or identifier match. High-quality paired reads were merged with COPE v1.2.5, and unique nucleotide sequences were defined as clonotypes. MiTCR v1.1 was used to align clonotypes to the IMGT TRBV, TRBD and TRBJ reference segments. The analysis was restricted to V-J combinations with a frequency above 0.0001, which together covered 99% to 99.2% of the repertoires. The TCS score was defined as F50 (clonal expansion) divided by E x V (chaos), with BLOSUM62-based TCRdist calculated between CDR3 peptides within each V-J. Welch's t-statistics and random forest reduced around 510 V-J features to under 15, which were used in a naive Bayes classifier (R e1071). Starting from the raw public reads, TCRdb applied fastp trimming at Q25, assembled clones with MiXCR and retained in-frame beta chains. Every CDR3 protein is listed once, alongside the most common genes and DNA of its rows. In this record, the V and J calls reflect TCRdb's handling and not the investigators' own analysis. The sample contains hundreds of thousands of distinct CDR3 sequences, roughly 20% of them found a single time. Approximately 60% of the sample belongs to the ten largest clones.

What the authors observed across the whole study: A model built on a 13 V-J signature distinguished ophthalmopathy from stable hyperthyroidism, reaching 87.88% sensitivity and 81.08% specificity in cross-validation and 80%/75% in testing. No statistical method was used to fix the sample size in advance, and group allocation was not hidden from the investigators. In validation, the model predicted progression to ophthalmopathy with just under 71% sensitivity and approximately 72% specificity, a median of approximately 6.7 months before onset. Most expanded thyroid clonotypes (frequency above 0.001) were also detected in blood, a finding suggesting that blood repertoires may reflect thyroid immune responses.

This sequence was found in a man younger than 40 with Graves' ophthalmopathy. Material: blood. The V and J genes are TRBV7-9 and TRBJ2-1; no D segment can be confidently identified. The CDR3 reads as follows: CASSLGTGNEQFF. The base sequence is TGTGCCAGCAGCTTAGGTACTGGGAATGAGCAGTTCTTC.